Here is one T cell receptor (beta chain) with its context. This clone's antigen is unknown. Base qualities were left out, and no much larger clone turns up one base away. The record originates from a study of Ad26.COV2.S vaccination and SARS-CoV-2 variants listed by TCRdb under 2021. Looking at the study overall: The specificity and breadth of SARS-CoV-2-reactive T cell receptors after Ad26.COV2.S vaccination were assessed by TCRbeta repertoire sequencing. A total of 32 samples were included in the TCR-sequenced set, comprising around 19 Ad26.COV2.S vaccine recipients, 5 placebo recipients and 8 SARS-CoV-2 convalescent individuals. Overall study outcomes, separate from this receptor: Ad26.COV2.S recipients had higher spike-specific TCR breadth than placebo recipients (P = 0.0014). According to the authors, total T cell responses may have been underestimated by the TCR breadth and depth analyses. Non-spike TCR breadth was comparable between vaccine and placebo recipients, consistent with the vaccine containing only spike. After vaccination, substantial breadth of spike-specific CD8+ and CD4+ T cell responses was reported.

Per the germline V gene, ENHRY is the CDR1 and SYGVKD is the CDR2. The V end gives up 6 bases and the J end 3 bases, leaving 2 bases in the junction not matched to a gene. The CDR3, from cysteine to phenylalanine, totals 13 residues. Only the CDR3 region is kept as DNA, spanning 39 bases read in frame from base 1. The immunoSEQ Assay was the method used to sequence TCRbeta CDR3 regions. After extraction, genomic DNA underwent amplification by bias-controlled multiplex PCR, followed by high-throughput sequencing. In the source study's methods: To quantify the absolute abundance of every unique TCRbeta CDR3 region, sequences were collapsed and filtered. T cell fraction was estimated by normalizing TCRbeta template counts to usable DNA, which was measured by amplifying reference genes present in all nucleated cells. Repertoire TCRs were annotated as SARS-CoV-2-specific when V gene, CDR3 amino acid sequence and J gene were exactly matched to a known reactive TCR set. The reference SARS-CoV-2 TCR set was obtained from MIRA and was filtered for enrichment in COVID-19-positive ImmuneCODE repertoires, whereby public or cross-reactive TCRs were removed. Drawing on the MIRA antigens, annotated TCRs were analysed further at the level of specific ORF or position within ORF. Breadth was defined as annotated unique rearrangements over total unique productive rearrangements; depth was the summed frequency of those rearrangements. Two-sided Wilcoxon rank-sum tests were applied when comparing TCR breadth between groups. TCRdb carries this immuneACCESS record with in-frame sequences only. Its versions omit some clonotypes, under half of them owing to an unresolved V gene in the studies checked, with the rest unexplained. The V and J calls and clone size are taken from that table; D and trimming were inferred from the DNA. Recorded for this sample are roughly 100,000 clones; roughly 75% of them occurred a single time. The ten largest clones take up around 15% of the sample.

Read against the paper, the sample's time point label means: individuals recovered from natural SARS-CoV-2 infection. The receptor comes from a human donor who had recovered from COVID-19. Recombination joined TRBV10-3 with TRBJ2-5; 9 junctional bases match TRBD2. The sample was peripheral blood, taken after recovery from COVID-19. The CDR3: CAISLAGEETQYF. The nucleotides are TGTGCCATCAGCTTAGCGGGGGAAGAGACCCAGTACTTC.